This record concerns one TCR beta chain sequence. The antigen is undetermined. The method was immunoSEQ multiplex PCR; TCRdb's version includes in-frame clones alone and lacks a portion of them. The data show about 200,000 clones, roughly nine tenths seen once. This sample was taken from a study of T cell responses to AZD1222 COVID-19 vaccine. The V gene lost 0 bases and the J gene lost 4 bases, with 10 bases spanning the gap. CDR1 is MGHRA, CDR2 YSYEKL, per germline. This CDR3 has 15 amino acids. Findings and limits, study-wide: Scientists sampled the repertoires only once the peak T cell response had passed. When two AZD1222 doses had been given, Spike-specific TCR breadth and depth rose. Baseline antibody screening turned up just six seropositive AZD1222 recipients.

This sequence joins TRBV4-1 and TRBJ1-3; no reliable D call. The sample was peripheral blood, taken 28 days after the second AZD1222 dose. The receptor comes from an adult who received the AZD1222 COVID-19 vaccine. CDR3 nucleotides: TGCGCCAGCAGCCAAGATGCGGGGTCCGGAAACACCATATATTTT. It yields the protein CASSQDAGSGNTIYF.